These T cell receptor beta chains were read from a single sample in a study of shared clonotypes between healthy human individuals. Repertoires were generated with immunoSEQ multiplex PCR, while TCRdb's copy carries only in-frame clones and drops some. The data contain around 2.1 million clones, about 92% of them singletons. Sequenced material: naive CD8+ T cells from PBMCs. The source is a man aged 18 to 30 in good health. Some clones in this sample may be carry-over from other donors' samples. Both conserved end residues are part of each CDR3. A D gene is named only where the DNA matches it firmly. Expanded clones are given a class, and other clones once, few, many or no size at all.

V gene: TRBV28; D gene: .; clone size: .; J gene: TRBJ1-5; CDR3 DNA: TGTGCCAGCTATCAAAAACGGGAGTATAGCAATCAGCCCCAGCATTTT; CDR3 protein: CASYQKREYSNQPQHF
V gene: TRBV6-1; D gene: TRBD1; clone size: .; J gene: TRBJ1-1; CDR3 DNA: TGTGCCAGCATTAGACAGGGCCCTGAAGCTTTCTTT; CDR3 protein: CASIRQGPEAFF
V gene: TRBV5-4; D gene: TRBD2; clone size: .; J gene: TRBJ2-1; CDR3 DNA: TGTGCCAGCAGCTTGGCCAACGTCCGCGGGAGTGTTAATGAGCAGTTCTTC; CDR3 protein: CASSLANVRGSVNEQFF
V gene: TRBV27; D gene: TRBD1; clone size: once; J gene: TRBJ2-7; CDR3 DNA: TGTGCCAGCAGACTGGGACAGGGGGTCTCCTACGAGCAGTACTTC; CDR3 protein: CASRLGQGVSYEQYF
V gene: TRBV29-1; D gene: .; clone size: .; J gene: TRBJ2-1; CDR3 DNA: TGCAGCGTTATTGTCACCTACAATGAGCAGTTCTTC; CDR3 protein: CSVIVTYNEQFF
V gene: TRBV27; D gene: .; clone size: .; J gene: TRBJ2-2; CDR3 DNA: TGTGCCAGCAGTCCGAGCTCGGGGTGGGCAAACACCGGGGAGCTGTTTTTT; CDR3 protein: CASSPSSGWANTGELFF
V gene: TRBV28; D gene: .; clone size: .; J gene: TRBJ2-3; CDR3 DNA: TGTGCCAGCAGTTTACGGGGCGGGAGACAGGCAGATACGCAGTATTTT; CDR3 protein: CASSLRGGRQADTQYF
V gene: TRBV19; D gene: .; clone size: .; J gene: TRBJ1-2; CDR3 DNA: TGTGCCAGTAGCCCCCGGGACAAATCAAACTATGGCTACACCTTC; CDR3 protein: CASSPRDKSNYGYTF
V gene: TRBV19; D gene: .; clone size: .; J gene: TRBJ2-7; CDR3 DNA: TGTGCCAGTAGTACCATTAGCGGTACCAACTACGAGCAGTACTTC; CDR3 protein: CASSTISGTNYEQYF
V gene: TRBV30; D gene: .; clone size: .; J gene: TRBJ2-5; CDR3 DNA: TGTGCCTGGAGCGAACTTCAAGAGACCCAGTACTTC; CDR3 protein: CAWSELQETQYF
V gene: TRBV9; D gene: .; clone size: .; J gene: TRBJ2-1; CDR3 DNA: TGTGCCAGCAGCCCCCGGGGGAGCTCCTACAATGAGCAGTTCTTC; CDR3 protein: CASSPRGSSYNEQFF
V gene: TRBV9; D gene: TRBD1; clone size: .; J gene: TRBJ1-2; CDR3 DNA: TGTGCCAGCAGCGTGGGACAGGGGAACGGCTATGGCTACACCTTC; CDR3 protein: CASSVGQGNGYGYTF
V gene: TRBV2; D gene: TRBD2; clone size: once; J gene: TRBJ2-5; CDR3 DNA: TGTGCCAGCAGTGCAGGGCTAGCGGTACAAGAGACCCAGTACTTC; CDR3 protein: CASSAGLAVQETQYF
V gene: TRBV29-1; D gene: .; clone size: few; J gene: TRBJ1-1; CDR3 DNA: TGCAGTACCCTCCTGCTTGGTACCTTTCTTGAATACAGCCGAGCTTTCTTT; CDR3 protein: CSTLLLGTFLEYSRAFF
V gene: TRBV6-5; D gene: TRBD1; clone size: .; J gene: TRBJ2-7; CDR3 DNA: TGTGCCAGCAGTTACTCTGTAGGGGGCGCGACCTACGAGCAGTACTTC; CDR3 protein: CASSYSVGGATYEQYF
V gene: TRBV4-1; D gene: .; clone size: .; J gene: TRBJ1-1; CDR3 DNA: TGCGCCAGCAGCCTGGGGGGTCGCCTGAACACTGAAGCTTTCTTT; CDR3 protein: CASSLGGRLNTEAFF
V gene: TRBV29-1; D gene: TRBD1; clone size: .; J gene: TRBJ2-7; CDR3 DNA: TGCAGCGTATGGACAGGGGTGGGCTACGAGCAGTACTTC; CDR3 protein: CSVWTGVGYEQYF
V gene: TRBV2; D gene: TRBD1; clone size: .; J gene: TRBJ1-4; CDR3 DNA: TGTGCCAGCAGTGTCGGGACAGGGTTTGAAAAACTGTTTTTT; CDR3 protein: CASSVGTGFEKLFF
V gene: TRBV27; D gene: .; clone size: .; J gene: TRBJ1-4; CDR3 DNA: TGTGCCAGCAAACAATCTCAGGGAGCTAATGAAAAACTGTTTTTT; CDR3 protein: CASKQSQGANEKLFF
V gene: TRBV4-1; D gene: TRBD2; clone size: .; J gene: TRBJ2-3; CDR3 DNA: TGCGCCACACGACTAGCGGGTAGCACAGATACGCAGTATTTT; CDR3 protein: CATRLAGSTDTQYF
V gene: TRBV7-2; D gene: TRBD2; clone size: .; J gene: TRBJ2-1; CDR3 DNA: TGTGCCAGCAGTTGGACTAGCGGGAGTGAGCAGTTCTTC; CDR3 protein: CASSWTSGSEQFF
V gene: TRBV7-2; D gene: .; clone size: .; J gene: TRBJ2-7; CDR3 DNA: TGTGCCAGCACTTATTCTCCTCTGGGGCAGAGCTACGAGCAGTACTTC; CDR3 protein: CASTYSPLGQSYEQYF
V gene: TRBV9; D gene: TRBD1; clone size: .; J gene: TRBJ1-4; CDR3 DNA: TGTGCCAGCAGTCCCTCCGGACAGGGGGCGCAGGGGAAACTGTTTTTT; CDR3 protein: CASSPSGQGAQGKLFF
V gene: TRBV6-1; D gene: .; clone size: .; J gene: TRBJ1-3; CDR3 DNA: TGTGCCAGCAGTGGGACAGTCTCTGGAAACACCATATATTTT; CDR3 protein: CASSGTVSGNTIYF
V gene: TRBV27; D gene: .; clone size: .; J gene: TRBJ1-1; CDR3 DNA: TGTGCCAGTCGGAGCCCGCTGAACACTGAAGCTTTCTTT; CDR3 protein: CASRSPLNTEAFF
V gene: TRBV27; D gene: .; clone size: once; J gene: TRBJ2-2; CDR3 DNA: TGTGCCAGCAGTTTACTGAGAGGAGGCGGGGAGCTGTTTTTT; CDR3 protein: CASSLLRGGGELFF
V gene: TRBV6-1; D gene: .; clone size: few; J gene: TRBJ1-1; CDR3 DNA: TGTGCCAGCAGTGAATGGGCGGGGTACGACACTGAAGCTTTCTTT; CDR3 protein: CASSEWAGYDTEAFF
V gene: TRBV6-5; D gene: TRBD1; clone size: .; J gene: TRBJ1-5; CDR3 DNA: TGTGCCAGCCAGACGGGGACAGGTAATCAGCCCCAGCATTTT; CDR3 protein: CASQTGTGNQPQHF
V gene: TRBV7-8; D gene: TRBD2; clone size: .; J gene: TRBJ2-1; CDR3 DNA: TGTGCCAGCAGCGGGACCCCCGGGACTAGGAGCGCCTACAATGAGCAGTTCTTC; CDR3 protein: CASSGTPGTRSAYNEQFF
V gene: TRBV4-1; D gene: .; clone size: .; J gene: TRBJ1-2; CDR3 DNA: TGCGCCAGCAGCCAATCCAACAAGGGGGGTCACTATGGCTACACCTTC; CDR3 protein: CASSQSNKGGHYGYTF